This T cell receptor beta chain was captured by sequencing in a study of blood T cell repertoires in COVID-19. Study background: The United States, Italy and Spain supplied acute and convalescent COVID-19 samples. The analysed material was cDNA or gDNA that came from T cells, B-cell-depleted T cells, or PBMCs.

Original handling: For nucleated cells, counts were estimated from reference gene primer amplification. The repertoire was sequenced with immunoSEQ multiplex PCR; TCRdb's copy has only in-frame clones and lacks some. V, J and clone size are taken as reported in that table, and D and trimming were inferred from the DNA itself. The sample has some 150,000 clones, 80% to 90% seen once. Germline CDR1 is MDHEN and CDR2 is SYDVKM. The CDR3 has 14 amino acids. Trimming took off 6 bases at V and 5 bases at J, with 16 bases between the two ends. While infection was still active, Seattle patients were enrolled and then followed longitudinally.

The J gene is TRBJ1-1, the V gene TRBV28; D gene ambiguous. The sequenced sample was peripheral blood. This sequence was found in a woman aged 65 to 85 with COVID-19, enrolled during active disease. The CDR3 DNA follows: TGTGCCAGCAGCCTTATTCGGGGAGGAACTGAAGCTTTCTTT. Its translation is CASSLIRGGTEAFF. Supplemented by reference TRBV28 and TRBJ1-1, the full variable domain reads DVKVTQSSRYLVKRTGEKVFLECVQDMDHENMFWYRQDPGLGLRLIYFSYDVKMKEKGDIPEGYSVSREKKERFSLILESASTNQTSMYLCASSLIRGGTEAFFGQGTRLTVV.